The 25 T cell receptor beta chains below all came from one sample that was sequenced in a study of cytomegalovirus exposure and HLA in healthy donors. The primer mix had 60 Vbeta and 13 Jbeta primers. Only in-frame clones appear in the TCRdb table, and some are missing; sequencing was by immunoSEQ multiplex PCR. The sample contains about 130,000 clones, roughly three quarters of which appear only once. Input material: PBMCs. These receptors all stem from a woman younger than 45 in good health and CMV-seronegative.

This chain uses TRBV7-8 with TRBJ2-7; D remains ambiguous. The V and J ends lost 0 bases and 4 bases respectively, with 10 bases between them. Per germline, CDR1 SGHVS and CDR2 FQNEAQ. This CDR3 spans 14 amino acids. CDR3 loop: CASSLASRGYEQYF. CDR3 sequence (DNA): TGTGCCAGCAGCTTAGCTAGTCGAGGTTACGAGCAGTACTTC.

The rearrangement joins TRBV7-9 to TRBJ1-3, with D possibly TRBD1 on 5 matching bases. Germline V gene lookup returns CDR1 SEHNR and CDR2 FQNEAQ (reference sequence). This CDR3 is 16 amino acids long. V shed 6 bases and J shed 1 base, with 16 bases lying between them. The DNA of the CDR3 is TGTGCCAGCAGTCAAAGGAGGGGAAGTTCTGGAAACACCATATATTTT. Residues: CASSQRRGSSGNTIYF.

J is TRBJ1-1 and V is TRBV11-3; the D gene is possibly TRBD1 (6 bases). There are 14 residues in the CDR3. Germline V gives CDR1 SGHNT, CDR2 YENEEA. V lost 5 bases and J 1 base, leaving 11 bases between the germline ends. The CDR3 reads CASSGSTGNTEAFF. The CDR3 DNA reads as TGTGCCAGCAGCGGATCGACAGGGAACACTGAAGCTTTCTTT.

The chain uses TRBV28 and TRBJ2-3; 8 bases line up with TRBD2. The CDR3 extends over 14 amino acids. V lost 6 bases and J lost 4; bases outside the gene matches: 6. CDR1 and CDR2 from the germline V gene are MDHEN and SYDVKM. The CDR3 nucleotides are TGTGCCAGCAGGCGAGCGGGAGTTCCAGATACGCAGTATTTT. It yields the protein CASRRAGVPDTQYF.

The V call is TRBV19, the J call TRBJ2-5, with TRBD2 matching over 7 bases. V trimming: 3 bases; J trimming: 2 bases; junction bases outside the gene matches: 6. Germline V gene data show CDR1 as LNHDA and CDR2 as SQIVND (reference sequence). The CDR3 is 15 residues long. The CDR3 DNA sequence: TGTGCCAGTAGTATGGAAGCGGGGCTACAAGAGACCCAGTACTTC. It encodes CASSMEAGLQETQYF.

The chain uses TRBV5-1 and TRBJ2-1; D possibly corresponds to TRBD2 (5 bases). Trimming shortened V by 4 bases and J by 5 bases, and 13 bases separated the two germline ends. CDR1 is SGHRS and CDR2 is YFSETQ in the germline V gene. This CDR3 contains 14 residues. The DNA for the CDR3 is TGCGCCAGCAGCCCGCCCGCCGGGAACAATGAGCAGTTCTTC. The encoded protein is CASSPPAGNNEQFF.

The chain joins TRBV6-5 to TRBJ1-3; D is uncertain. V was trimmed by 2 bases and J by 0 bases, leaving 8 bases between them. This CDR3 spans 15 amino acids. CDR1 MNHEY and CDR2 SVGAGI come from the germline V gene. CDR3 protein: CASSYAQASGNTIYF. The CDR3 DNA sequence: TGTGCCAGCAGTTACGCGCAAGCCTCTGGAAACACCATATATTTT.

This chain uses TRBV5-4 with TRBJ2-3, with 8 bases lining up with TRBD2. CDR1 SGHNT and CDR2 YYREEE come from the germline V gene (reference sequence). The junction had 10 bases not matched to a gene; V was cut back by 4 bases and J by 0 bases. The CDR3 is 17 residues long. The CDR3: CASSRGGAGDSTDTQYF. Written as DNA, the CDR3 is TGTGCCAGCAGCAGGGGCGGAGCGGGAGATAGCACAGATACGCAGTATTTT.

The chain combines TRBV2 with TRBJ2-1; D perhaps matches TRBD1 (5 bases). V lost 4 bases and J lost 5, with 9 bases in between. This CDR3 is built from 13 residues. Germline assignment: CDR1 SNHLY and CDR2 FYNNEI. The DNA for the CDR3 is TGTGCCAGCAGTGGACAGATAAACAATGAGCAGTTCTTC. This sequence encodes CASSGQINNEQFF. The full variable domain, in which reference TRBV2 and TRBJ2-1 provide the parts outside the CDR3, is EPEVTQTPSHQVTQMGQEVILRCVPISNHLYFYWYRQILGQKVEFLVSFYNNEISEKSEIFDDQFSVERPDGSNFTLKIRSTKLEDSAMYFCASSGQINNEQFFGPGTRLTVL.

Concerning this clone itself: The germline gene is not matched at one end of the junction; a read error may be the cause. V gene TRBV7-9 combines with J gene TRBJ2-7; 8 bases line up with TRBD1. Germline CDR1 is SEHNR and CDR2 is FQNEAQ (reference sequence). The CDR3 has 18 amino acids. The CDR3 sequence: CSSSSQGAGVGLTYEQYF. For the CDR3, the DNA is TGTTCCAGCAGTTCGCAGGGGGCAGGGGTTGGGTTAACCTACGAGCAGTACTTC.

This chain connects TRBV15 to TRBJ2-3; 11 bases map to TRBD2. Germline values: CDR1 LNHNV, CDR2 YYDKDF (reference sequence). The CDR3 is 16 residues long. After removal of 6 bases from V and 1 base from J, the junction contained 6 bases not matched to a gene. CDR3 sequence: CATRRPGLAGTDTQYF. CDR3 bases: TGTGCCACCAGAAGACCGGGACTAGCGGGCACAGATACGCAGTATTTT.

The sample holds a few counts of this clone. The genes are TRBV30 and TRBJ1-2; D perhaps matches TRBD1 (5 bases). This CDR3 spans 13 amino acids. Germline values: CDR1 GTSNPN, CDR2 SVGIG (reference sequence). Trimming pared 4 bases from V and 1 base from J, leaving 10 bases between. This CDR3 reads CAWIRGGNYGYTF. CDR3 sequence (DNA): TGTGCCTGGATCCGGGGGGGTAACTATGGCTACACCTTC.

This clone was seen just once. The V gene is TRBV30, the J gene TRBJ1-3; 10 bases map to TRBD1. Trimming removed 5 bases from V and 4 bases from J; junction bases left unmatched: 2. This CDR3 region has 13 residues. Germline loops: CDR1 GTSNPN, CDR2 SVGIG (reference sequence). CDR3 coding DNA: TGTGCCTGGGGGACAGGGGTAGGAAACACCATATATTTT. Protein product: CAWGTGVGNTIYF.

The chain has TRBV6-5 and TRBJ2-5, with D perhaps matching TRBD2 (7 bases). Germline loops: CDR1 MNHEY, CDR2 SVGAGI. The CDR3 extends over 14 amino acids. Trimming stripped 2 bases from V and 5 bases from J, with 12 bases between. CDR3 amino acids: CASSYGGAAETQYF. Written as DNA, the CDR3 is TGTGCCAGCAGTTACGGGGGGGCCGCGGAGACCCAGTACTTC.

In DNA, the CDR3 is TGTGCCAGCAGGACACTAGCGGGGGACACCGGGGAGCTGTTTTTT. It codes for CASRTLAGDTGELFF. V usage is TRBV25-1 and J usage is TRBJ2-2; 11 bases are a match to TRBD2. The J segment lost 3 bases and the V segment lost 6 bases, leaving 3 bases of the junction unmatched. The CDR3 is 15 residues long. In germline, CDR1 is MGHDK, CDR2 SYGVNS.

The chain uses TRBV5-3 and TRBJ1-3, with TRBD1 matching over 10 bases. TRBV5-3 is recorded as an ORF, its role being uncertain. The CDR3 covers 15 residues. V dropped 4 bases and J dropped 4; count of bases not matched to a gene: 5. The CDR3 coding sequence is TGTGCCAGAAGCGGGGGACAGGGGAAAGGAAACACCATATATTTT. This translates into CARSGGQGKGNTIYF.

The rearrangement links TRBV30 to TRBJ2-3; TRBD1 matches 9 bases. The CDR3 extends over 15 amino acids. Per germline, CDR1 GTSNPN and CDR2 SVGIG (reference sequence). V shed 1 base and J 1 base; nucleotides not matched to a gene: 3. This chain's CDR3 is CAWSAWTGGTDTQYF. The CDR3 DNA reads TGTGCCTGGAGTGCCTGGACAGGGGGCACAGATACGCAGTATTTT.

The chain recombines TRBV9 with TRBJ2-3; 9 nucleotides align to TRBD1. Trimming removed 1 base from V and 6 bases from J; junction bases left unmatched: 12. This CDR3 is 17 amino acids long. CDR1 and CDR2 from the germline V gene are SGDLS and YYNGEE. The CDR3 here is CASSVFLGTGLQDTQYF. The CDR3 nucleotides read TGTGCCAGCAGCGTATTTCTCGGGACAGGGCTCCAGGATACGCAGTATTTT.

The V call is TRBV11-2, the J call TRBJ2-3, with D perhaps TRBD2 (6 bases). The CDR3 loop spans 16 amino acids. V dropped 1 base and J dropped 0 bases, with 11 bases sitting between them. The germline V gene encodes CDR1 SGHAT and CDR2 FQNNGV. The CDR3: CASSLGGAGSTDTQYF. CDR3 bases: TGTGCCAGCAGCTTAGGTGGGGCGGGGAGCACAGATACGCAGTATTTT.

This sequence joins TRBV11-2 and TRBJ2-5, with TRBD2 matching 11 bases. There are 12 residues in the CDR3. The germline V gene encodes CDR1 SGHAT and CDR2 FQNNGV. The V and J ends lost 7 bases and 12 bases, in that order; junction bases with no gene match: 7. The CDR3 spells CASTQPGLAEYF. The CDR3 nucleotides read TGTGCCAGCACCCAACCGGGACTAGCGGAGTACTTC.

The chain has TRBV6-1 and TRBJ1-1, with TRBD1 matching 8 bases. The CDR3 has 19 residues. Trimming at V came to 4 bases and at J to 1 base, leaving 17 bases not matched to a gene. The germline V gene has CDR1 MNHNS and CDR2 SASEGT. The CDR3 region has the DNA TGTGCCAGCAGTGCGCCCGCCGACAGGGGATTAAGGTCGAACACTGAAGCTTTCTTT. Its protein product is CASSAPADRGLRSNTEAFF.

This chain uses TRBV6-1 with TRBJ2-7, with TRBD2 as a possible D gene (5 bases). V shed 2 bases and J shed 4 bases, with 15 bases lying between them. Per the germline V gene, CDR1 is MNHNS and CDR2 is SASEGT. This CDR3 spans 15 amino acids. CDR3 DNA sequence: TGTGCCAGCAGTGAATCTTCCTCACGGGGTTACGAGCAGTACTTC. It codes for CASSESSSRGYEQYF.

The chain's CDR3 is CASFDIVNYEQYF. The DNA of the CDR3 is TGTGCCAGCTTCGACATCGTGAACTACGAGCAGTACTTC. V usage is TRBV6-6 and J usage is TRBJ2-7; no clear D. The CDR3 is made up of 13 amino acids. Looked up from germline, CDR1 is MNHNY and CDR2 is SVGAGI (reference sequence). Between the trimmed V and J ends, which lost 8 bases and 3 bases, there was a span of 14 bases.

Here the CDR3 reads CAWSVLDRNTEAFF. In DNA form, the CDR3 reads TGTGCCTGGAGTGTCCTCGACAGGAACACTGAAGCTTTCTTT. The V call is TRBV30, the J call TRBJ1-1, with a tentative D call TRBD1 (5 bases). Looked up from germline, CDR1 is GTSNPN and CDR2 is SVGIG (reference sequence). CDR3 size: 14 residues. V lost 0 bases and J 1 base, leaving 9 bases between the germline ends.

The gene calls are TRBV30 and TRBJ2-7; 10 nucleotides agree with TRBD1. The ends lost 8 bases at V and 1 base at J; junction bases unmatched: 5. The CDR3 loop spans 13 amino acids. Germline V lookup: CDR1 GTSNPN, CDR2 SVGIG (reference sequence). CDR3 residues: CARGTGVSYEQYF. The CDR3 DNA sequence: TGTGCCCGTGGGACAGGGGTTTCCTACGAGCAGTACTTC. Drawing the rest from reference TRBV30 and TRBJ2-7, the complete variable domain is SQTIHQWPATLVQPVGSPLSLECTVEGTSNPNLYWYRQAAGRGLQLLFYSVGIGQISSEVPQNLSASRPQDRQFILSSKKLLLSDSGFYLCARGTGVSYEQYFGPGTRLTVT.